Listed below are T cell receptor beta chains from one sample, sequenced in a study of blood T cell repertoires in COVID-19. Method: immunoSEQ multiplex PCR; TCRdb's copy keeps in-frame clones and lacks some. The table has 450,000 to 500,000 clones, 75% to 90% seen once. Input material: peripheral blood. Source of these receptors: a human donor in a cohort sampled during active COVID-19. CDR3s include the opening cysteine and the closing phenylalanine or tryptophan. The D gene is left open where the match is weak. Only some rows state a clone size, as once, few, many or a class for expanded clones.

TRBV7-2,TRBD2,TRBJ2-7,-,CASSFLAGGGNEQYF
TRBV9,-,TRBJ2-7,-,CASSVRGQSSYEQYF
TRBV11-3,-,TRBJ2-5,-,CASSLASQETQYF
TRBV10-3,TRBD2,TRBJ2-2,once,CAISESTSGVGHGELFF
TRBV19,TRBD1,TRBJ2-4,-,CASSEIGQGDENIQYF
TRBV2,-,TRBJ2-5,-,CASSEDRRETQYF
TRBV28,-,TRBJ2-6,-,CASSLAGANVLTF
TRBV9,-,TRBJ1-2,-,CASSPSGGRNYGYTF
TRBV30,TRBD2,TRBJ2-3,-,CAWRGLAGDTQYF
TRBV5-1,-,TRBJ2-2,many,CASSKSGPGELFF
TRBV24-1,-,TRBJ1-3,-,CATSDPRGTGNTIYF
TRBV28,-,TRBJ1-2,-,CASSRDPDGYTF
TRBV6-5,-,TRBJ1-1,-,CASRPSTARNTEAFF
TRBV19,-,TRBJ2-7,-,CASSRTPPYEQYF
TRBV5-1,-,TRBJ1-1,-,CASTLGGGNTEAFF
TRBV19,-,TRBJ1-4,-,CASSTLDRNNEKLFF
TRBV5-1,-,TRBJ2-2,-,CASSSRGNTGELFF
TRBV29-1,-,TRBJ1-2,-,CSVALRGLGGYTF
TRBV5-1,-,TRBJ1-3,-,CASSLAAHQGGNTIYF
TRBV9,-,TRBJ1-1,-,CASSPGQNTEAFF
TRBV5-4,-,TRBJ1-2,-,CASSPDSLGYGYTF
TRBV9,TRBD2,TRBJ2-1,once,CASSAHDVLAGGPGEQFF
TRBV19,TRBD1,TRBJ2-2,-,CASLQGARTGELFF
TRBV7-2,-,TRBJ2-5,-,CASSLNQGRPETQYF
TRBV4-2,TRBD1,TRBJ1-6,-,CASSQDRGTGDSPLHF
TRBV7-2,TRBD2,TRBJ2-7,-,CASSYRAGGAGYEQYF
TRBV6-1,-,TRBJ2-1,-,CASSERGRGNEQFF
TRBV9,TRBD2,TRBJ2-5,-,CASSPQTSGSFGETQYF
TRBV7-2,-,TRBJ2-2,-,CASTRASRTGELFF
TRBV28,-,TRBJ2-7,-,CASRLQGTDEQYF
TRBV2,TRBD1,TRBJ1-1,-,CASSETGAGTEAFF
TRBV11-3,-,TRBJ2-2,-,CASSLGGNTNTGELFF
TRBV28,-,TRBJ1-2,-,CASSAPLTYGYTF
TRBV4-3,-,TRBJ2-3,-,CASSQDQRKSTDTQYF
TRBV9,TRBD2,TRBJ2-3,-,CASSTLAGEVTDTQYF
TRBV5-6,-,TRBJ1-5,-,CASSREGYQPQHF
TRBV7-2,-,TRBJ1-5,-,CASSRSTDSNQPQHF
TRBV7-2,-,TRBJ1-5,-,CASSPTTEGVQPQHF
TRBV11-2,-,TRBJ1-1,-,CASSFLGGSEAFF
TRBV6-5,-,TRBJ2-3,few,CASSPDSATTQYF
TRBV4-1,TRBD1,TRBJ1-4,-,CASSFRGLGEKLFF